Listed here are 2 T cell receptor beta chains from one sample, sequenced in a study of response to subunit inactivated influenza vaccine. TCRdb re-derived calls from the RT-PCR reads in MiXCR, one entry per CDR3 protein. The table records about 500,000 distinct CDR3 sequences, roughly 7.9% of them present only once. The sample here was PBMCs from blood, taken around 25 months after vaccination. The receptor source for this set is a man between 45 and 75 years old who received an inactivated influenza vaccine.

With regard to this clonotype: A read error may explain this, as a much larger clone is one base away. CDR3 in DNA: TGTGCCATCAGTGAGCGGAAACTTGCCTCCTACGAGCAGTACTTC. It translates to CAISERKLASYEQYF. This rearrangement joins TRBV10-3 to TRBJ2-7; D is ambiguous. Between the trimmed V and J ends, which lost 2 bases and 0 bases, there was a span of 11 bases. Germline loops: CDR1 ENHRY, CDR2 SYGVKD. The CDR3 extends over 15 amino acids.

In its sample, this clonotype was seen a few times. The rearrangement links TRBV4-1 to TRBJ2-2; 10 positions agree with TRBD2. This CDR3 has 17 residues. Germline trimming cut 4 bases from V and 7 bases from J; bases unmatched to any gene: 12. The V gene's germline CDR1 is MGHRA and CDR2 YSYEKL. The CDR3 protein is CASSPSRSGGADGELFF. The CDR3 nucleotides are TGCGCCAGCAGCCCTTCCCGAAGCGGGGGGGCTGACGGGGAGCTGTTTTTT.